Below, one T cell receptor (beta chain) is given with its context. This record belongs to a study of shared T cell receptors in the human thymus. This CDR3 region has 12 residues. In germline, CDR1 is MNHNY, CDR2 SVGAGI (reference sequence). The ends were cut back, 9 bases at V and 7 bases at J, with 15 bases in the middle. Here immunoSEQ multiplex PCR was the method, and the copy in TCRdb shows in-frame clones only, minus some. The top ten hold approximately 0.011% of the sample, which has under 850,000 clones, approximately 90% seen once. The same data also went into a second study, on human thymus T cells. From that study: Thymic and blood repertoires appeared to display a bias in their usage of V and J genes. There were highly overlapping thymic repertoires among unrelated individuals, as related research reported.

This TCR derives from a boy less than two years old with a congenital heart defect. The chain employs TRBV6-6 and TRBJ1-2, with D unresolved. Sequences were obtained from thymocytes. CDR3 protein: CASLALRRGYTF. The CDR3 DNA reads TGTGCCAGTCTGGCCCTCAGGCGTGGCTACACCTTC.